This T cell receptor beta chain was obtained from a study of blood T cell repertoires in COVID-19. On the study more broadly: Some COVID-19 samples were acute and others convalescent; all came from the United States, Italy and Spain. PBMCs, B-cell-depleted T cells, or T cells provided the cDNA or gDNA that made up the material.

This clone was seen just once. Profiled with immunoSEQ multiplex PCR; TCRdb holds only in-frame clones, not every one. Among roughly 190,000 clones listed, around 88% were seen once. Germline V gene data show CDR1 as MNHEY and CDR2 as SVGEGT. V trimming: 2 bases; J trimming: 2 bases; junction bases outside the gene matches: 3. The CDR3 covers 16 residues. This receptor was identified in a man aged 45-60 years with active or convalescent COVID-19. The V and J genes are TRBV6-2 or TRBV6-3 and TRBJ1-6, with 7 bases that match TRBD1. The source material was peripheral blood. CDR3 region: CASSYRGLAYNSPLHF. The CDR3 DNA reads as TGTGCCAGCAGTTACAGGGGGCTCGCCTATAATTCACCCCTCCACTTT.